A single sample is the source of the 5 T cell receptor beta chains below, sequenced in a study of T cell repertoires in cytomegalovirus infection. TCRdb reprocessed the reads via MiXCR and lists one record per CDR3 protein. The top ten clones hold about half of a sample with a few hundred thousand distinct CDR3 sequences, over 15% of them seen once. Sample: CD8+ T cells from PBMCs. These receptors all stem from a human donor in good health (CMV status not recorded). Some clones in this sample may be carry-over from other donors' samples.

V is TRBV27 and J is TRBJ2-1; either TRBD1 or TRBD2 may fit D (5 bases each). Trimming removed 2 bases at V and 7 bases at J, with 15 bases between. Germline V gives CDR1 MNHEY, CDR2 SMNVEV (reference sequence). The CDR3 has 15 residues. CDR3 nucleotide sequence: TGTGCCAGCAGTTTAAGTTGGGGGTCGGATAATGAGCAGTTCTTC. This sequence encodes CASSLSWGSDNEQFF.

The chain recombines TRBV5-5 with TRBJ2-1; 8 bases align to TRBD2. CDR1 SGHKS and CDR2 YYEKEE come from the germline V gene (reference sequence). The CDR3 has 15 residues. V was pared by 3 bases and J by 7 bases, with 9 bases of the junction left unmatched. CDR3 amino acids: CASSSAPTSANEQFF. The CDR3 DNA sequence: TGTGCCAGCAGCTCTGCCCCGACTAGCGCGAATGAGCAGTTCTTC.

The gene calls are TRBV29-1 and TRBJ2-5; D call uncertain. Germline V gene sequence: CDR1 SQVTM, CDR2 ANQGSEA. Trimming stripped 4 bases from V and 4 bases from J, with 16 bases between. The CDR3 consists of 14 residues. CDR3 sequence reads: CSVGEDVYGETQYF. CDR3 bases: TGCAGCGTTGGTGAGGACGTTTACGGAGAGACCCAGTACTTC.

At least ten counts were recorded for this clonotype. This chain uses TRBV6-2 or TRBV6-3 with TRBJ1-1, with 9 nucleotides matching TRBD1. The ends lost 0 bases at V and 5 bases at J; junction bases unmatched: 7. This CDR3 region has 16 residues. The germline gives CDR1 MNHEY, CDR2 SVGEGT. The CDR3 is CASSYSDRTGDTEAFF. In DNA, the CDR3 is TGTGCCAGCAGTTACTCGGACCGGACAGGGGATACTGAAGCTTTCTTT.

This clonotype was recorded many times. The CDR3 nucleotides are TGTGCCAGCAGCCTGAGCGTCCGGGGCCCCCATCAGCCCCAGCATTTT. Translating gives CASSLSVRGPHQPQHF. The chain combines TRBV7-2 with TRBJ1-5, with D perhaps matching TRBD1 (5 bases). The CDR3 loop spans 16 amino acids. V dropped 5 bases and J dropped 5 bases, with 19 bases sitting between them. Germline V gives CDR1 SGHTA, CDR2 FQGNSA.